Presented here are 29 T cell receptor beta chains from one specimen sequenced in a study of T cells after yellow fever vaccination. TCRdb re-analysed the 5' RACE reads in MiXCR, keeping a single row per CDR3 protein. The table shows a few hundred thousand distinct CDR3 sequences, with approximately 13% occurring only once. Specimen: CD4+ T cells sorted from PBMCs, collected 15 days after the yellow fever booster vaccination. The receptors here all came from a man aged 18 to 30 who received the YFV17D yellow fever vaccine.

The chain uses TRBV29-1 and TRBJ1-5; D call uncertain. Germline V gives CDR1 SQVTM, CDR2 ANQGSEA. This CDR3 is 13 amino acids long. V gave up 7 bases and J gave up 5 bases, with 15 bases separating them. CDR3 residues: CSAVTGNYQPQHF. The CDR3, as DNA: TGCAGCGCTGTAACCGGAAATTATCAGCCCCAGCATTTT.

The genes are TRBV30 and TRBJ2-1, with no clear D. There are 12 residues in the CDR3. V was cut by 2 bases and J by 7 bases, with 9 bases left in between. Per the germline V gene, CDR1 is GTSNPN and CDR2 is SVGIG (reference sequence). The CDR3 nucleotides are TGTGCCTGGAGTCCCTTGGTTAATGAGCAGTTCTTC. Translated, it gives CAWSPLVNEQFF.

This chain uses TRBV7-2 with TRBJ1-2; 10 nucleotides align to TRBD1. The V gene's germline CDR1 is SGHTA and CDR2 FQGNSA. The length of the CDR3 is 15 residues. The V segment lost 4 bases and the J segment 4 bases; nucleotides outside the gene matches: 6. DNA for the CDR3: TGTGCCAGCAGCTACCAGACAGGGGGCGGCTATGGCTACACCTTC. Translated: CASSYQTGGGYGYTF.

This clonotype was picked up many times. The gene calls are TRBV7-2 and TRBJ1-5; 8 nucleotides match TRBD1. CDR1 and CDR2 from the germline V gene are SGHTA and FQGNSA. J was trimmed by 8 bases and V by 5 bases; bases with no gene match: 8. The CDR3 extends over 14 amino acids. CDR3 coding DNA: TGTGCCAGCAGCCGGACAGGGCAGGGCGAGCCCCAGCATTTT. Its translation: CASSRTGQGEPQHF.

The V and J genes are TRBV18 and TRBJ2-3; D might be TRBD1 or TRBD2, each matching 5 bases. CDR1 is KGHSH, CDR2 LQKENI, per germline. Deletions cut 6 bases from V and 2 bases from J, with 9 bases between. This CDR3 region has 13 residues. CDR3 amino acids: CASSGRDTDTQYF. In DNA form, the CDR3 reads TGTGCCAGCTCGGGACGGGACACAGATACGCAGTATTTT.

This clonotype was recorded a few times. The chain carries TRBV12-3 or TRBV12-4 and TRBJ1-4; tentatively, D is TRBD1 (5 bases). V was pared by 2 bases and J by 5 bases, with 6 bases between. This CDR3 is 13 amino acids long. This CDR3 is CASSLRGNEKLFF. The CDR3 nucleotides read TGTGCCAGCAGTTTACGGGGGAATGAAAAACTGTTTTTT.

There are a few counts of this clonotype. CDR3 region: CASSLSDRADGELFF. DNA of the CDR3: TGCGCCAGCAGCTTGTCGGACAGGGCGGACGGGGAGCTGTTTTTT. V is TRBV5-1 and J is TRBJ2-2; 8 bases agree with TRBD1. V lost 1 base, J lost 7 bases, and 6 bases stayed unmatched. The CDR3 is 15 amino acids. Germline assignment: CDR1 SGHRS and CDR2 YFSETQ.

In this sample, this clonotype turned up a few times. The V gene is TRBV12-3 or TRBV12-4, the J gene TRBJ2-3, with D perhaps matching TRBD2 (5 bases). V gave up 5 bases and J gave up 11 bases, with 17 bases separating them. CDR3 length equals 13 residues. In nucleotides, the CDR3 is TGTGCCAGCAGTCACGACTCCGCCGGAGGGCAGTATTTT. It yields the protein CASSHDSAGGQYF.

The J gene is TRBJ1-6, the V gene TRBV7-9; D perhaps matches TRBD1 (6 bases). Germline CDR1 is SEHNR and CDR2 is FQNEAQ (reference sequence). The V end lost 1 base, the J end lost 10 bases, and 14 bases lay between the germline ends. The CDR3 totals 15 residues. In nucleotides, the CDR3 is TGTGCCAGCAGCTTAGTAGAGGGGGGAGGATCACCCCTCCACTTT. Translated: CASSLVEGGGSPLHF.

The V gene is TRBV29-1, the J gene TRBJ1-2; D perhaps matches TRBD1 (6 bases). The CDR3 is made up of 13 amino acids. Germline-derived CDR1 and CDR2 are SQVTM and ANQGSEA. V was trimmed by 8 bases and J by 4 bases, leaving 17 bases between them. The CDR3 DNA sequence: TGCAGCCTAGGTGAGGGGGACACCTATGGCTACACCTTC. It translates to CSLGEGDTYGYTF.

This clonotype was counted a few times. The rearrangement uses TRBV7-9 and TRBJ1-1; possibly TRBD1 for D (6 bases). This CDR3 is 13 amino acids long. CDR1 SEHNR and CDR2 FQNEAQ come from the germline V gene (reference sequence). Trimming removed 2 bases at V and 9 bases at J, with 13 bases between. The CDR3 sequence: CASSLNSGEQAFF. The CDR3 nucleotides are TGTGCCAGCAGCTTAAATTCAGGGGAACAAGCTTTCTTT.

In this sample, this clonotype turned up a few times. The rearrangement uses TRBV3-1 and TRBJ1-5; no clear D gene. CDR3 length: 12 amino acids. Trimming took off 6 bases at V and 4 bases at J, with 7 bases between the two ends. In germline, CDR1 is LGHDT, CDR2 YNNKEL (reference sequence). CDR3: CASRNGNQPQHF. The CDR3 DNA sequence: TGTGCCAGCAGGAATGGAAATCAGCCCCAGCATTTT.

This clonotype came up a few times. The gene calls are TRBV7-9 and TRBJ1-5; a weak D match, TRBD1 (5 bases). CDR1 SEHNR and CDR2 FQNEAQ come from the germline V gene (reference sequence). This CDR3 region has 13 residues. Trimming stripped 4 bases from V and 6 bases from J, with 10 bases between. The CDR3 is CASSSDGAQPQHF. The DNA of the CDR3 is TGTGCCAGCAGCTCAGATGGGGCTCAGCCCCAGCATTTT.

This rearrangement joins TRBV6-6 to TRBJ2-3; no clear D gene. CDR1 is MNHNY and CDR2 is SVGAGI in the germline V gene (reference sequence). CDR3 length: 13 amino acids. The V gene lost 6 bases and the J gene lost 0 bases, with 7 bases spanning the gap. CDR3 sequence (DNA): TGTGCCAGCAGGCCTCCCAGCACAGATACGCAGTATTTT. It encodes CASRPPSTDTQYF.

The chain joins TRBV7-2 to TRBJ2-1; tentatively, D is TRBD2 (5 bases). The length of the CDR3 is 12 residues. The V gene's germline CDR1 is SGHTA and CDR2 FQGNSA. Between the trimmed V and J ends, which lost 5 bases and 7 bases, there was a span of 9 bases. The DNA for the CDR3 is TGTGCCAGCAGCAGGGAGAGAAATGAGCAGTTCTTC. Protein product: CASSRERNEQFF.

The V and J genes are TRBV5-6 and TRBJ1-5, with 8 bases identical to TRBD1. CDR3 length equals 16 residues. V shed 4 bases and J 1 base; nucleotides not matched to a gene: 7. Germline V gene lookup returns CDR1 SGHDT and CDR2 YYEEEE. The CDR3 DNA follows: TGTGCCAGCAGCCGCACCGGACAGGGAAGCAATCAGCCCCAGCATTTT. Amino acid sequence: CASSRTGQGSNQPQHF.

This clonotype showed up many times. The chain combines TRBV5-1 with TRBJ2-1; D is tentatively TRBD1 or TRBD2 (5 bases each). Deletions cut 3 bases from V and 0 bases from J, with 19 bases between. The germline CDR1 and CDR2 sequences are SGHRS and YFSETQ. This CDR3 region has 18 residues. This CDR3 reads CASSSPGAQIFSYNEQFF. The CDR3 bases are TGCGCCAGCAGCTCTCCCGGGGCTCAAATTTTCTCCTACAATGAGCAGTTCTTC.

This clonotype was detected many times. The CDR3 DNA is TGCGCCAGCAGCTTGCAAAGCGGGGAGGACGAGCAGTACTTC. Translation: CASSLQSGEDEQYF. The chain carries TRBV5-1 and TRBJ2-7, with 7 positions matching TRBD2. Germline V CDR1 and CDR2: SGHRS, YFSETQ. The CDR3 covers 14 residues. V shed 1 base and J 5 bases; nucleotides not matched to a gene: 6.

This clonotype has a handful of counts. The V and J genes are TRBV21-1 and TRBJ2-7. TRBV21-1 is recorded as a pseudogene. The CDR3 consists of 13 residues. This CDR3 is CASSNQPPYEQYF. The CDR3 region has the DNA TGTGCCAGCAGCAACCAGCCGCCCTACGAGCAGTACTTC.

This chain links TRBV15 with TRBJ1-2; 7 nucleotides line up with TRBD1. V was clipped by 1 base and J by 2 bases; unmatched bases: 7. Germline loops: CDR1 LNHNV, CDR2 YYDKDF (reference sequence). The CDR3 has 16 amino acids. The CDR3 protein is CATSRVLGTANYGYTF. The CDR3 nucleotides read TGTGCCACCAGCAGAGTTCTCGGGACAGCCAACTATGGCTACACCTTC.

V and J are TRBV29-1 and TRBJ2-7; 12 bases match TRBD2. Germline values: CDR1 SQVTM, CDR2 ANQGSEA. This CDR3 has 14 residues. J lost 7 bases, V lost 3 bases, and 7 bases had no gene match. The CDR3 is CSVEGRGLAGEQYF. In nucleotides, the CDR3 is TGCAGCGTTGAGGGGAGAGGACTAGCGGGGGAGCAGTACTTC.

This clonotype showed up just a few times. The genes are TRBV20-1 and TRBJ1-3; 7 nucleotides agree with TRBD1. The J segment lost 2 bases and the V segment lost 0 bases, leaving 4 bases of the junction unmatched. The CDR3 has 15 residues. From germline, CDR1 is DFQATT and CDR2 SNEGSKA (reference sequence). This chain's CDR3 is CSAREGTGAGNTIYF. The CDR3, as DNA: TGCAGTGCTAGAGAAGGAACAGGGGCTGGAAACACCATATATTTT.

The sample holds one count of this clonotype. The chain links TRBV5-1 to TRBJ2-7, with TRBD2 matching over 13 bases. The V gene's germline CDR1 is SGHRS and CDR2 YFSETQ. The CDR3 extends over 14 amino acids. The V segment lost 3 bases and the J segment 6 bases; nucleotides outside the gene matches: 3. CDR3 protein: CASSWGTSGAEQYF. DNA of the CDR3: TGCGCCAGCAGCTGGGGGACTAGCGGGGCCGAGCAGTACTTC.

This sequence joins TRBV12-3 or TRBV12-4 and TRBJ2-2, with D possibly matching TRBD1 (6 bases). This CDR3 is 15 amino acids long. V lost 7 bases and J 0 bases, leaving 12 bases between the germline ends. This chain's CDR3 is CASIHRVSNTGELFF. CDR3 in DNA: TGTGCCAGCATACACAGGGTTTCGAACACCGGGGAGCTGTTTTTT.

This clonotype was seen a single time. The gene calls are TRBV29-1 and TRBJ2-3; D remains unclear. The ends were cut back, 0 bases at V and 5 bases at J, with 3 bases in the middle. CDR3 size: 11 residues. Looked up from germline, CDR1 is SQVTM and CDR2 is ANQGSEA. The CDR3 DNA reads as TGCAGCGTTGAAGATCGAGATACGCAGTATTTT. Its protein product is CSVEDRDTQYF.

In DNA, the CDR3 is TGCGCCAGCAGCCAAGAGGCTAGCGGCCACACCCAGTACTTC. Protein product: CASSQEASGHTQYF. The genes are TRBV4-1 and TRBJ2-5, with 7 bases identical to TRBD2. After removal of 0 bases from V and 8 bases from J, the junction contained 6 bases not matched to a gene. Germline CDR1 reads MGHRA; CDR2 reads YSYEKL. The CDR3 loop spans 14 amino acids.

The J gene is TRBJ1-3, the V gene TRBV9; TRBD1 is a possible D gene (6 bases). Germline CDR1 SGDLS, CDR2 YYNGEE. The CDR3 totals 16 residues. Trimming pared 4 bases from V and 0 bases from J, leaving 14 bases between. For the CDR3, the DNA is TGTGCCAGCAGCCCACGGACAGACTCCTCTGGAAACACCATATATTTT. Protein sequence: CASSPRTDSSGNTIYF.

This chain joins TRBV6-2 or TRBV6-3 and TRBJ2-1, with a possible D match to TRBD2 (6 bases). Germline CDR1 is MNHEY and CDR2 is SVGEGT. The CDR3 has 16 residues. V was shortened by 6 bases and J by 8 bases, with 23 bases between the two germline ends. The CDR3 here is CASSARRRGSWDEQFF. The DNA of the CDR3 is TGTGCCAGCAGCGCACGACGGCGGGGTAGTTGGGATGAGCAGTTCTTC.

The rearrangement uses TRBV5-1 and TRBJ2-1; unclear D gene. Looked up from germline, CDR1 is SGHRS and CDR2 is YFSETQ. Trimming cost V 3 bases and J 5 bases, with 15 bases left between them. The CDR3 is made up of 15 amino acids. In DNA, the CDR3 is TGCGCCAGCAGCTCGCAACCCTTCTCGGACAATGAGCAGTTCTTC. Protein product: CASSSQPFSDNEQFF.